A single sample is the source of the 32 T cell receptor beta chains below, sequenced in a study of blood T cells in healthy people across ages. With a J-beta primer mix and a sample-barcoded 5' primer, a second PCR ran roughly 6 to 12 cycles. TCRdb used MiXCR to reprocess the 5' RACE reads, holding one entry per CDR3 protein. Of some 1,500,000 distinct CDR3 sequences detected, around 40% appear once; the ten largest clones hold over 3.5%. The sample comprised blood. The receptors here all came from a woman between 18 and 29 years old in good health.

The V and J genes are TRBV4-1 and TRBJ2-1; D call uncertain. The DNA matches TRBJ2-7 better at its end, which makes the J call doubtful. Per the germline V gene, CDR1 is MGHRA and CDR2 is YSYEKL. The CDR3 is made up of 19 amino acids. CDR3 in amino acids: CASSLTRPGAVSSYNEQYF. The CDR3 DNA is TGCGCCAGCAGCCTCACCAGGCCGGGCGCCGTTAGCTCCTACAATGAGCAGTACTTC.

The DNA for the CDR3 is TGCGCCAGCAAGACTAGCAGGGGGGCGGGGAATGAGCAGTTCTTC. Protein: CASKTSRGAGNEQFF. The chain links TRBV4-1 to TRBJ2-1; D could derive from TRBD1 or TRBD2 (7 bases each). The CDR3 is made up of 15 amino acids. Trimming left V 7 bases short and J 7 bases short, with 20 bases between. CDR1 and CDR2 from the germline V gene are MGHRA and YSYEKL.

The chain couples TRBV29-1 to TRBJ1-1, with D tentatively TRBD1 (5 bases). CDR1 SQVTM and CDR2 ANQGSEA come from the germline V gene. Deletions cut 7 bases from V and 4 bases from J, with 13 bases between. The CDR3 runs 12 residues. The CDR3 nucleotides read TGCAGCGGTGGGGGGTGGGTCACTGAAGCTTTCTTT. Encoded protein: CSGGGWVTEAFF.

As DNA, the CDR3 is TGTGCCAGCTCACCAGCTCCGGCCAGAAGAAGCTACGAGCAGTACTTC. Its translation is CASSPAPARRSYEQYF. The rearrangement links TRBV18 to TRBJ2-7; no definite D call. This CDR3 is built from 16 residues. CDR1 KGHSH and CDR2 LQKENI come from the germline V gene. Trimming cost V 2 bases and J 3 bases, with 17 bases left between them.

This clonotype was seen just once. This chain connects TRBV24-1 to TRBJ2-7; 7 bases are shared with TRBD1. Near its end, the DNA agrees better with TRBJ2-5, so the J call may be wrong. Germline V CDR1 and CDR2: KGHDR, SFDVKD. This CDR3 is 14 amino acids long. The chain's CDR3 is CATSDRQGIETQYF. Here the CDR3 DNA reads TGTGCCACCAGTGATCGACAGGGAATTGAGACCCAGTACTTC.

A few counts support this clonotype. The rearrangement links TRBV12-3 or TRBV12-4 to TRBJ2-1, with TRBD2 identical over 8 bases. J gave up 3 bases and V 4 bases, and 5 bases lay outside the gene matches. This CDR3 comprises 15 residues. CDR3 nucleotides: TGTGCCAGCAGTTGCGGCGGGGGGATCTACAATGAGCAGTTCTTC. The encoded protein is CASSCGGGIYNEQFF.

The V gene is TRBV9, the J gene TRBJ1-2, with 10 bases that match TRBD1. Germline CDR1 reads SGDLS; CDR2 reads YYNGEE. This CDR3 is built from 15 residues. The V segment lost 8 bases and the J segment 7 bases; nucleotides outside the gene matches: 14. The CDR3 loop is CASGPLDRGISGYTF. DNA for the CDR3: TGTGCCAGTGGGCCGTTGGACAGGGGGATCAGTGGCTACACCTTC.

V usage is TRBV4-2 and J usage is TRBJ2-1; 10 bases match TRBD2. Germline CDR1 is LGHNA and CDR2 is YNFKEQ. With 0 bases clipped from V and 6 bases from J, the junction kept 5 bases outside the gene matches. This CDR3 has 16 amino acids. The CDR3 DNA is TGTGCCAGCAGCCAAGATTCTAGCGGGGGACTCAATGAGCAGTTCTTC. Its protein product is CASSQDSSGGLNEQFF.

This clonotype was counted at least ten times. The rearrangement joins TRBV12-3 or TRBV12-4 to TRBJ2-2; D ambiguous. Trimming took 6 bases from V and 6 from J, leaving 5 bases between them. This CDR3 has 11 amino acids. CDR3 protein: CASRVAGELFF. As DNA, the CDR3 is TGTGCCAGCAGGGTGGCCGGGGAGCTGTTTTTT.

This sequence joins TRBV2 and TRBJ1-5; unclear D gene. V lost 8 bases to trimming and J lost 2 bases, with 10 bases between them. Germline values: CDR1 SNHLY, CDR2 FYNNEI. The CDR3 is made up of 13 amino acids. The CDR3 sequence is CASEKGGNQPQHF. The CDR3 nucleotides read TGTGCCAGCGAGAAGGGCGGCAATCAGCCCCAGCATTTT.

This clonotype appeared a few times. CDR3 loop: CASSQGLARQETQYF. CDR3 sequence (DNA): TGTGCCAGCAGTCAGGGACTAGCGAGGCAAGAGACCCAGTACTTC. The chain links TRBV12-3 or TRBV12-4 to TRBJ2-5, with 10 bases aligning to TRBD2. Trimming took 5 bases from V and 2 from J; bases not matched to a gene: 5. The CDR3 is made up of 15 amino acids.

This clonotype was counted between two and nine times. This chain joins TRBV20-1 and TRBJ2-5; tentative D call: TRBD1 (5 bases). V lost 0 bases, J lost 11 bases, and 19 bases lay in between. Germline CDR1 is DFQATT and CDR2 is SNEGSKA (reference sequence). The CDR3 contains 14 residues. CDR3 bases: TGCAGTGCTAGAGACAGGGTCCTGCAGAATGAGCAGTACTTC. Protein sequence: CSARDRVLQNEQYF.

The CDR3 reads CASSYSLAGPQETQFF. CDR3 DNA: TGTGCCAGCAGTTACTCACTAGCGGGGCCGCAAGAGACCCAGTTCTTC. The chain combines TRBV6-5 with TRBJ2-5; 10 nucleotides match TRBD2. Judging by the DNA end, TRBJ2-1 fits better; the J call may be wrong. This CDR3 region has 16 residues. The germline V gene has CDR1 MNHEY and CDR2 SVGAGI.

The chain recombines TRBV29-1 with TRBJ2-7; tentative D call: TRBD1 (6 bases). The CDR3 is 13 residues long. From germline, CDR1 is SQVTM and CDR2 ANQGSEA. V lost 4 bases and J lost 2, with 12 bases in between. CDR3 sequence: CSVGDTRTYEQYF. The CDR3, as DNA: TGCAGCGTTGGGGACACCCGGACCTACGAGCAGTACTTC.

J is TRBJ1-2 and V is TRBV6-2 or TRBV6-3; TRBD1 matches at 9 bases. V trimming: 6 bases; J trimming: 8 bases; junction bases outside the gene matches: 7. Germline V gene data show CDR1 as MNHEY and CDR2 as SVGEGT. The CDR3 totals 13 residues. CDR3 residues: CASRKQGARGYTF. The DNA for the CDR3 is TGTGCCAGCAGAAAACAGGGGGCGCGAGGCTACACCTTC.

The sample holds a few counts of this clonotype. The J gene is TRBJ2-1, the V gene TRBV7-9; 7 bases are shared with TRBD1. The CDR3 has 18 residues. Germline values: CDR1 SEHNR, CDR2 FQNEAQ (reference sequence). V lost 3 bases to trimming and J lost 7 bases; unmatched junction nucleotides: 18. CDR3 in DNA: TGTGCCAGCAGCTTCTGGCGGCCATTGGCAGGGGGTTTTAATGAGCAGTTCTTC. It encodes CASSFWRPLAGGFNEQFF.

This rearrangement joins TRBV7-9 to TRBJ2-5; tentatively, D is TRBD1 (5 bases). There are 15 residues in the CDR3. The V gene lost 4 bases and the J gene lost 3 bases, with 15 bases spanning the gap. Looked up from germline, CDR1 is SEHNR and CDR2 is FQNEAQ (reference sequence). For the CDR3, the DNA is TGTGCCAGCAGCTCTTCTAGATGGGGCAAAGAGACCCAGTACTTC. This codes for CASSSSRWGKETQYF.

This clonotype has just one count. The V and J genes are TRBV28 and TRBJ2-1, with TRBD2 matching 7 bases. The end of the DNA fits TRBJ2-7 better, so the J call may be wrong. CDR1 and CDR2 from the germline V gene are MDHEN and SYDVKM. The CDR3 covers 18 residues. For the CDR3, the DNA is TGTGCCAGCAGTTTAAGAACCGGGACTACAAGGAGGTACAATGAGCAGTACTTC. Its protein product is CASSLRTGTTRRYNEQYF.

The chain carries TRBV27 and TRBJ1-5, with a weak D call TRBD1 (6 bases). The length of the CDR3 is 13 residues. Germline V gene lookup returns CDR1 MNHEY and CDR2 SMNVEV (reference sequence). With 5 bases removed from V and 7 bases from J, the gap between germline ends came to 12 bases. In DNA form, the CDR3 reads TGTGCCAGCAGTCAACAGGGCGAACAGCCCCAGCATTTT. Its translation is CASSQQGEQPQHF.

This clonotype came up a few times. The rearrangement joins TRBV7-8 to TRBJ2-3, with D perhaps matching TRBD2 (5 bases). V was shortened by 5 bases and J by 2 bases, with 14 bases between the two germline ends. The CDR3 has 15 residues. Germline V gene data show CDR1 as SGHVS and CDR2 as FQNEAQ. Here the CDR3 reads CASSPRVDFTDTQYF. The CDR3, as DNA: TGTGCCAGCAGCCCGCGGGTTGATTTCACAGATACGCAGTATTTT.

This chain joins TRBV20-1 and TRBJ2-7; D unclear. Germline V gives CDR1 DFQATT, CDR2 SNEGSKA (reference sequence). Trimming took off 4 bases at V and 3 bases at J, with 19 bases between the two ends. The CDR3 runs 15 residues. In DNA, the CDR3 is TGCAGTGCTACCTTACAGCGAAGGGCACTCTACGAGCAGTACTTC. Translating gives CSATLQRRALYEQYF.

Points on this clonotype: One end of the junction is discordant with germline, which a read error may explain. The chain carries TRBV18 and TRBJ1-1; TRBD1 matches 7 bases. The length of the CDR3 is 17 residues. CDR1 and CDR2 from the germline V gene are KGHSH and LQKENI. The CDR3 bases are TGTGCCAGCTCCCCACAAGGGGGCAGTGGAAGGAACACTGAAGCTTTCTTT. Translated: CASSPQGGSGRNTEAFF.

This clonotype has just a few counts. This chain links TRBV20-1 with TRBJ1-2; D is ambiguous. The CDR3 consists of 14 residues. V was pared by 5 bases and J by 4 bases, with 17 bases between. Germline V gene lookup returns CDR1 DFQATT and CDR2 SNEGSKA (reference sequence). CDR3 in DNA: TGCAGTGCTCGTACCACAGTAGCAGGCTATGGCTACACCTTC. It specifies CSARTTVAGYGYTF.

The chain employs TRBV6-5 and TRBJ1-5; the D gene is possibly TRBD1 (6 bases). The CDR3 is 14 amino acids. Trimming left V 6 bases short and J 3 bases short, with 12 bases between. The germline V gene encodes CDR1 MNHEY and CDR2 SVGAGI. The CDR3 DNA follows: TGTGCCAGCAGCTACAACAGGGACAATCAGCCCCAGCATTTT. Protein: CASSYNRDNQPQHF.

This rearrangement joins TRBV18 to TRBJ1-1; TRBD1 matches 8 bases. CDR3 length: 16 residues. Germline V lookup: CDR1 KGHSH, CDR2 LQKENI. V shed 1 base, J shed 1 base, and the junction held 5 bases outside the gene matches. The CDR3 reads CASSPLPGGSNTEAFF. The DNA of the CDR3 is TGTGCCAGCTCACCACTCCCAGGGGGCTCGAACACTGAAGCTTTCTTT.

This clonotype was seen ten or more times. This chain uses TRBV20-1 with TRBJ1-1; TRBD1 might be the D (6 bases). Per germline, CDR1 DFQATT and CDR2 SNEGSKA (reference sequence). The CDR3 is 14 residues long. V lost 2 bases and J lost 6, with 16 bases in between. The CDR3 bases are TGCAGTGCTAGAATTTCAGGGGAGTGGTCTGAAGCTTTCTTT. This codes for CSARISGEWSEAFF.

Ten or more counts support this clonotype. The chain joins TRBV2 to TRBJ2-3; D unclear. The ends were cut back, 4 bases at V and 1 base at J, with 12 bases in the middle. CDR1 is SNHLY and CDR2 is FYNNEI in the germline V gene. The CDR3 extends over 15 amino acids. This CDR3 is CASSAIHQGTDTQYF. CDR3 sequence (DNA): TGTGCCAGCAGTGCCATCCACCAGGGCACAGATACGCAGTATTTT.

The count of this clonotype is one. The CDR3 region has the DNA TGTGCCAGCAGCTTAGGGGCTGTTGCGCAGTATTTT. It yields the protein CASSLGAVAQYF. V is TRBV7-2 and J is TRBJ2-3, with D uncertain. Trimming pared 1 base from V and 10 bases from J, leaving 9 bases between. CDR1 is SGHTA and CDR2 is FQGNSA in the germline V gene. The CDR3 is 12 residues long.

This clonotype was picked up one time. The chain has TRBV7-9 and TRBJ2-1, with D maybe TRBD2 (6 bases). The germline V gene has CDR1 SEHNR and CDR2 FQNEAQ (reference sequence). V dropped 6 bases and J dropped 4 bases, with 19 bases sitting between them. The CDR3 has 16 amino acids. The CDR3 region is CASRTLGRRGYNEQFF. The CDR3 nucleotides are TGTGCCAGCAGAACCCTTGGGCGGAGGGGTTACAATGAGCAGTTCTTC.

The gene calls are TRBV6-5 and TRBJ2-7, with 9 bases lining up with TRBD1. Germline CDR1 reads MNHEY; CDR2 reads SVGAGI. The CDR3 is made up of 14 amino acids. The trim removed 4 bases at V and 4 bases at J, leaving 5 bases unmatched. In DNA form, the CDR3 reads TGTGCCAGCAGTTTCAAACAGGGGGCGTACGAGCAGTACTTC. It yields the protein CASSFKQGAYEQYF.

This clonotype was found a few times. The V call is TRBV18, the J call TRBJ2-3; 9 nucleotides match TRBD2. Germline V gives CDR1 KGHSH, CDR2 LQKENI. CDR3 length equals 14 residues. V was clipped by 5 bases and J by 6 bases; unmatched bases: 6. The DNA of the CDR3 is TGTGCCAGCTCAACCATTAGCGGGAGTGATACGCAGTATTTT. Its protein product is CASSTISGSDTQYF.

This clonotype has more than one count but fewer than ten. The chain recombines TRBV20-1 with TRBJ2-3, with 9 positions matching TRBD2. CDR3 length: 18 residues. J lost 4 bases, V lost 5 bases, and 19 bases had no gene match. Germline CDR1 is DFQATT and CDR2 is SNEGSKA (reference sequence). CDR3 in DNA: TGCAGTGCTCGGAATAGCGGGAGCACCTTCATTGAGCCAGATACGCAGTATTTT. Protein: CSARNSGSTFIEPDTQYF.